A selection of T cell receptor beta chains follows, all from one sample in a study of glioma-infiltrating T cells after dendritic cell vaccination. Only in-frame clones appear in the TCRdb table, and some are missing; sequencing was by immunoSEQ multiplex PCR. Seen here are about 87,000 clones, approximately 90% observed once, and the top ten hold roughly 3.1%. The specimen was blood, collected before dendritic cell vaccination. Receptor source: a human donor with glioblastoma. Each CDR3 is given with its conserved first and last residue. A D gene is named only where the DNA matches it firmly.

v_call: TRBV2
d_call: -
j_call: TRBJ1-1
cdr3_aa: CASSEWDTRTEAFF

v_call: TRBV14
d_call: -
j_call: TRBJ2-1
cdr3_aa: CASSQETRGSYNEQFF

v_call: TRBV18
d_call: -
j_call: TRBJ2-3
cdr3_aa: CASSPRTGHTDTQYF

v_call: TRBV5-4
d_call: TRBD1
j_call: TRBJ2-1
cdr3_aa: CASSLSQGAFYEQFF

v_call: TRBV6-5
d_call: -
j_call: TRBJ2-1
cdr3_aa: CASRGSSYNEQFF

v_call: TRBV15
d_call: -
j_call: TRBJ1-3
cdr3_aa: CATSRDRQGPGNTIYF

v_call: TRBV2
d_call: TRBD1
j_call: TRBJ2-7
cdr3_aa: CARGQGSSYEQYF

v_call: TRBV9
d_call: TRBD2
j_call: TRBJ2-2
cdr3_aa: CASSLLAGGQTGELFF

v_call: TRBV6-6
d_call: -
j_call: TRBJ2-1
cdr3_aa: CASSYVGGYNEQFF

v_call: TRBV11-3
d_call: -
j_call: TRBJ2-2
cdr3_aa: CASSALGAGSGELFF

v_call: TRBV19
d_call: TRBD1
j_call: TRBJ1-2
cdr3_aa: CASQRTGGRYGYTF

v_call: TRBV11-2
d_call: -
j_call: TRBJ1-2
cdr3_aa: CASSPTDTHYGYTF

v_call: TRBV19
d_call: TRBD1
j_call: TRBJ1-6
cdr3_aa: CATSTGMDSPLHF

v_call: TRBV29-1
d_call: -
j_call: TRBJ1-2
cdr3_aa: CSVEEGGYGYTF

v_call: TRBV10-1
d_call: -
j_call: TRBJ1-4
cdr3_aa: CASSPGGAANEKLFF

v_call: TRBV11-2
d_call: -
j_call: TRBJ2-5
cdr3_aa: CASSHLTGRETQYF

v_call: TRBV6-1
d_call: TRBD1
j_call: TRBJ1-5
cdr3_aa: CASSESDRGNQPQHF

v_call: TRBV11-1
d_call: -
j_call: TRBJ2-5
cdr3_aa: CASRAGRRFQETQYF

v_call: TRBV5-1
d_call: TRBD2
j_call: TRBJ2-5
cdr3_aa: CASSLTSGGPPLGYF

v_call: TRBV13
d_call: -
j_call: TRBJ2-7
cdr3_aa: CASSFSRYEQYF

v_call: TRBV5-5
d_call: TRBD2
j_call: TRBJ2-2
cdr3_aa: CASSLAGARTGELFF

v_call: TRBV13
d_call: -
j_call: TRBJ1-2
cdr3_aa: CASSLRQGFNGYTF

v_call: TRBV7-9
d_call: TRBD2
j_call: TRBJ2-1
cdr3_aa: CASTGGGPNEQFF